This TCR beta chain is from a study of T-cell memory formation after mild COVID-19. Study background: The study found TCR clusters largely donor specific.

CDR3 length: 15 amino acids. 5'RACE primed from the constant segment yielded TCR alpha and TCR beta cDNA libraries bearing sample barcodes and UMIs. TCRdb re-derived calls from the 5' RACE reads in MiXCR, one entry per CDR3 protein. The top ten clones hold 2.4% of a sample with 210,000 or so distinct CDR3 sequences, around 16% of them seen once. The chain couples TRBV21-1 to TRBJ1-1. TRBV21-1 is shown as a pseudogene. The sample was PBMCs or a T cell subset sorted from them (not recorded which). The receptor was isolated from an adult woman who had mild COVID-19 (a few samples of this study predate the infection). Cell type and time point are not known. The chain's CDR3 is CASYYREPGNTEAFF. CDR3 in DNA: TGTGCCAGCTATTATCGGGAGCCGGGGAACACTGAAGCTTTCTTT.